These T cell receptor beta chains were read from a single sample in a study of blood T cell repertoires in COVID-19. This table comes from immunoSEQ multiplex PCR, and its TCRdb copy is limited to in-frame clones, with some not included. The repertoire holds around 100,000 clones, more than 85% seen once, with 6.2% in the top ten. Sequencing was done on a sample of peripheral blood. These TCRs come from a human donor in a cohort sampled during active COVID-19. The conserved cysteine and the conserved F or W are not part of the CDR3 here. The order of the fields is CDR3 protein, J gene, V gene, clone size, CDR3 length. The size field is filled for only some rows; it gives once, few, many or a size class.

CDR3: ASSYSDRGNTEAF
J: TRBJ1-1
V: TRBV11-1
size: NA
length: 13

CDR3: ASSLAAGESSGNTIY
J: TRBJ1-3
V: TRBV13
size: NA
length: 15

CDR3: ATSRGHTDTQY
J: TRBJ2-3
V: TRBV24-1
size: once
length: 11

CDR3: AITPGVNTEAF
J: TRBJ1-1
V: TRBV10-3
size: NA
length: 11

CDR3: ASRCTQTRSPGCNQPQH
J: TRBJ1-5
V: TRBV12-2
size: NA
length: 17

CDR3: ASSGEDGKTFEAF
J: TRBJ1-1
V: TRBV7-9
size: NA
length: 13

CDR3: ASSPDTEGELF
J: TRBJ2-2
V: TRBV5-1
size: many
length: 11

CDR3: ASSRREGSYNQPQH
J: TRBJ1-5
V: TRBV7-2
size: NA
length: 14

CDR3: ASSEGDSTEQY
J: TRBJ2-7
V: TRBV25-1
size: NA
length: 11

CDR3: ASRTYQTGEETQY
J: TRBJ2-5
V: TRBV6-5
size: NA
length: 13

CDR3: ATEGQFNEQF
J: TRBJ2-1
V: TRBV24-1
size: NA
length: 10

CDR3: ASSLSGVNEKLF
J: TRBJ1-4
V: TRBV7-6
size: NA
length: 12

CDR3: ASSSSVSNTGELF
J: TRBJ2-2
V: TRBV4-1
size: NA
length: 13

CDR3: ASSSSSGANVLT
J: TRBJ2-6
V: TRBV7-3
size: NA
length: 12